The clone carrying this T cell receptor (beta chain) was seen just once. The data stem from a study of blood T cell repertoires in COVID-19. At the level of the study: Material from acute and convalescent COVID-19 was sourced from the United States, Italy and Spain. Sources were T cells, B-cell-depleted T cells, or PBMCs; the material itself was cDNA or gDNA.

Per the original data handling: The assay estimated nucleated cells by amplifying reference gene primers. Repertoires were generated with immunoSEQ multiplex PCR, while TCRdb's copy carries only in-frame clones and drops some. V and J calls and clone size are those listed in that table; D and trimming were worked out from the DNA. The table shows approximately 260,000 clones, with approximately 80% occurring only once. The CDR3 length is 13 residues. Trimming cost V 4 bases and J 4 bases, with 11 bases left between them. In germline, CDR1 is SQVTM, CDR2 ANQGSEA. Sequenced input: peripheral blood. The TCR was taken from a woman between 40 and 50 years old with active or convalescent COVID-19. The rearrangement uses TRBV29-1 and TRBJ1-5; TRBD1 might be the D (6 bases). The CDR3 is CSVVAGANQPQHF. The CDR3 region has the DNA TGCAGCGTTGTGGCAGGGGCTAATCAGCCCCAGCATTTT.